This TCR beta chain was documented in a study of early T cells in non-severe SARS-CoV-2 infection. Study as a whole: Unsorted whole-blood RNA was sequenced in bulk, leaving chains unpaired.

Unique molecular identifier tags were affixed to discrete cDNA molecules. TCRdb independently ran MiXCR on the 5' RACE reads; one entry per CDR3 protein. The repertoire consists of around 53,000 distinct CDR3 sequences, with around 10% occurring once and the leading ten covering just over 2.5%. The CDR3 extends over 13 amino acids. V dropped 5 bases and J dropped 11; count of bases not matched to a gene: 7. CDR1 is SGHVS, CDR2 FNYEAQ, per germline. This sequence was found in an adult who was a healthcare worker with PCR-confirmed SARS-CoV-2 infection or an uninfected control (not recorded which). The chain carries TRBV7-6 and TRBJ2-5; 11 bases map to TRBD2. Sequencing used whole blood, obtained at baseline. CDR3 nucleotide sequence: TGTGCCAGCAGCGCCGGGACTAGCGGACCTCAGTACTTC. Translation gives CASSAGTSGPQYF. The entire variable domain, with the rest obtained from reference TRBV7-6 and TRBJ2-5, is as follows: GAGVSQSPRYKVTKRGQDVALRCDPISGHVSLYWYRQALGQGPEFLTYFNYEAQQDKSGLPNDRFSAERPEGSISTLTIQRTEQRDSAMYRCASSAGTSGPQYFGPGTRLLVL.